A single sample is the source of the 2 T cell receptor beta chains below, sequenced in a study of a mutant IDH1 vaccine in newly diagnosed glioma. Assay used: immunoSEQ multiplex PCR; TCRdb lists only in-frame clones, some missing. The sample shows 50,000 to 65,000 clones, over 80% of them seen only once. Antigen specificity for these receptors is unknown. As to time point: week 23, last vaccination. Every vaccination contained 300 ug of the mutant IDH1 20-mer peptide and was paired with topical imiquimod. The specimen comprised PBMCs, sampled from a glioma patient whose treatment included an IDH1 peptide vaccine. The receptors were gathered from a man aged 40-55 years with glioma.

There are a few counts of this clone. J is TRBJ2-4 and V is TRBV10-3; D gene unclear. Germline V gene data show CDR1 as ENHRY and CDR2 as SYGVKD. Trimming cost V 3 bases and J 7 bases, with 13 bases left between them. The CDR3 is 14 residues long. The DNA for the CDR3 is TGTGCCATCAGTGATGGGTCTACCAGGAACATTCAGTACTTC. Its protein product is CAISDGSTRNIQYF.

The chain combines TRBV27 with TRBJ2-1; D possibly matches TRBD1 or TRBD2 (5 bases each). V gave up 10 bases and J gave up 3 bases, with 19 bases separating them. The CDR3 is made up of 15 amino acids. Looked up from germline, CDR1 is MNHEY and CDR2 is SMNVEV (reference sequence). CDR3 residues: CATRGHPRGYNEQFF. The CDR3 region has the DNA TGTGCCACCCGAGGACACCCGAGGGGCTACAATGAGCAGTTCTTC.